This T cell receptor beta chain was identified during a study of T cell responses to AZD1222 COVID-19 vaccine (dated by TCRdb to the early 2020s). In terms of the full investigation: TCR sequencing covered approximately 230 trial participants: 207 given two doses of AZD1222 and approximately 26 given two doses of MenACWY control vaccine. Trial participants were enrolled into age subgroups of 18-55, 56-69 and 70-plus years, which contained roughly 150, 30 and 60 TCR-sequenced participants, respectively.

The study at large found these results: After two AZD1222 doses, spike-specific TCR breadth and depth were significantly higher than at day 0 and than in MenACWY recipients. The vaccine-associated CD4 TCRs covered the entire spike protein, and the dominant responses fell in regions 160-218 and 743-854. No day 14 peak-response samples were available, so repertoires were characterized only after the peak T cell response. Reportedly, almost half of the unique spike-specific TCRs recognized epitopes lying outside the regions that are mutated in the B.1.351 and B.1.1.7 variants. Conclusions about previously exposed vaccinees are limited because only five to seven AZD1222 recipients were SARS-CoV-2 seropositive at baseline. In the small 56-69-year group, the increase in depth fell short of significance, most likely because of low power. Participants were mostly white British and included more females than males, and it was suggested by the authors that clonal diversity may have been underestimated.

From the cysteine up to the phenylalanine, the CDR3 has a length of 15 residues. Solely the CDR3 DNA is kept, with 45 bases framed from the first base. V lost 0 bases and J lost 3 bases; the stretch between them is 12 bases long. For CDR1 and CDR2, the germline V gene lists SGHRS and YFSETQ. As regards this clone: Its antigen is still unknown. Per-base qualities were not stored, and no clone one base away is much larger.

The CDR3 regions of human TCRbeta chains were analyzed by immunosequencing. For the original study's pipeline: Repertoire TCRs were checked for matches against a reference library of SARS-CoV-2-specific TCRs that had been generated using the MIRA antigen-specificity platform. Breadth was defined as the fraction of unique TCRs that were SARS-CoV-2-associated. Depth was defined as the fraction of total T cells that were SARS-CoV-2-associated. Using the MIRA data, every spike-specific TCR was mapped to the spike region that the TCR reacted to and assigned to either a CD4 or a CD8 class. Log10-transformed breadth and depth values were compared by one-way ANOVA with Sidak's multiple comparisons tests. In TCRdb, the immuneACCESS table is reduced to in-frame sequences with V and J assigned. These tables do not hold every clone; where another copy was compared, an unresolved V gene accounts for under half, and the others remain unexplained. V and J calls and clone size come straight from that table; D and trimming were deduced from the DNA. This sample has tens of thousands of clones in its table, and 89% of those were observed once. The top ten constitute 6.1% of the sample.

The time point tag for this specimen amounts to: about 28 days (+/-7) after the second vaccine dose. AZD1222 recipients whose second dose came at about 4 weeks and those whose second dose came at about 12 weeks were combined into one group, since spike-specific TCR depth and breadth did not differ between the two schedules. Vaccinee samples came from UK trials COV001 and COV002, including a single-blind randomized controlled phase 2/3 trial of AZD1222 (ChAdOx1 nCoV-19) in healthy adults. Trial participant PBMC samples were collected at day 0 and day 28 after the second dose for TCRbeta chain sequencing.

The chain joins TRBV5-1 to TRBJ2-5, with the D gene too uncertain to name. This TCR was sampled from an adult who received the AZD1222 COVID-19 vaccine. The sequencing here drew on peripheral blood, taken 28 days after the second AZD1222 dose. The sequence in DNA is TGCGCCAGCAGCTTGGGCCGCGGCCAAGAAGAGACCCAGTACTTC. Translated, it gives CASSLGRGQEETQYF.